One and the same sample provided the 16 T cell receptor beta chains below, sequenced in a study of neurological immune-mediated disorders (dated by TCRdb to 2018 to 2020). Explained via the paper, the time point label denotes: longitudinal time-point 2. The library came from 5' RACE. The data were produced on an Illumina HiSeq 2500. The public reads were reprocessed in TCRdb via fastp at Q25 and MiXCR, keeping in-frame beta chains. Every CDR3 protein is listed once, alongside the most common genes and DNA of its rows. The sample has tens of thousands of distinct CDR3 sequences on record, about 8.9% of them singletons. The ten top clones hold about 12% of the sample. The material sequenced was PBMCs. Receptor source: a man aged 30 to 45 in good health.

CDR3 nucleotides: TGTGCCAGAAGCTTGCAACAGTTGGCTTTCTTT. Its translation: CARSLQQLAFF. This chain connects TRBV5-3 to TRBJ1-1; no reliable D call. TRBV5-3 is annotated as an ORF whose role is uncertain. This CDR3 comprises 11 residues. Trimming left V 1 base short and J 11 bases short, with 9 bases between.

V and J are TRBV7-7 and TRBJ1-4; no reliable D call. Germline V gene sequence: CDR1 SSHAT, CDR2 FNYEAQ (reference sequence). Trimming stripped 1 base from V and 5 bases from J, with 5 bases between. The CDR3 has 13 residues. CDR3 nucleotide sequence: TGTGCCAGCAGCTTAGAGAGGAATGAAAAACTGTTTTTT. This translates into CASSLERNEKLFF. Variable domain in full (rest from reference TRBV7-7 and TRBJ1-4): GAGVSQSPRYKVTKRGQDVTLRCDPISSHATLYWYQQALGQGPEFLTYFNYEAQPDKSGLPSDRFSAERPEGSISTLTIQRTEQRDSAMYRCASSLERNEKLFFGSGTQLSVL.

This clonotype has ten or more counts. The chain combines TRBV28 with TRBJ2-4; 7 positions match TRBD1. V shed 6 bases and J 1 base; nucleotides not matched to a gene: 3. This CDR3 comprises 14 residues. Per germline, CDR1 MDHEN and CDR2 SYDVKM. The CDR3, as DNA: TGTGCCAGCAGGAAACAGGGGGCCAAAAACATTCAGTACTTC. This gives the protein CASRKQGAKNIQYF. Looking up the rest from reference TRBV28 and TRBJ2-4 gives the full variable domain: DVKVTQSSRYLVKRTGEKVFLECVQDMDHENMFWYRQDPGLGLRLIYFSYDVKMKEKGDIPEGYSVSREKKERFSLILESASTNQTSMYLCASRKQGAKNIQYFGAGTRLSVL.

This clonotype was observed at least ten times. V gene TRBV7-2 combines with J gene TRBJ2-5; D may match TRBD1 or TRBD2 (5 bases each). Per germline, CDR1 SGHTA and CDR2 FQGNSA. The V and J ends lost 5 bases and 3 bases respectively, with 22 bases between them. The CDR3 spans 17 residues. As DNA, the CDR3 is TGTGCCAGCAGCCTTCCGAGGGGCGGCCCCCCGGAAGAGACCCAGTACTTC. It codes for CASSLPRGGPPEETQYF.

This clonotype was seen repeatedly, ten times or more. The rearrangement uses TRBV7-2 and TRBJ1-6; 9 nucleotides match TRBD1. Germline lookup yields CDR1 SGHTA and CDR2 FQGNSA. V lost 5 bases and J lost 4; bases outside the gene matches: 3. The CDR3 loop spans 15 amino acids. CDR3: CASSPGTGYNSPLHF. CDR3 nucleotide sequence: TGTGCCAGCAGCCCCGGGACAGGGTATAATTCACCCCTCCACTTT.

This clonotype showed up many times. The chain links TRBV12-3 or TRBV12-4 to TRBJ1-4; D not resolved. Trimming left V 7 bases short and J 8 bases short, with 8 bases between. CDR3 length equals 11 residues. CDR3 DNA: TGTGCCAGCACTGGGGTGGAAAAACTGTTTTTT. It is translated as CASTGVEKLFF.

Many counts were recorded for this clonotype. The chain joins TRBV3-1 to TRBJ1-5; D not resolved. With 1 base removed from V and 4 bases from J, the gap between germline ends came to 5 bases. This CDR3 is 13 amino acids long. The germline CDR1 and CDR2 sequences are LGHDT and YNNKEL (reference sequence). The CDR3 nucleotides are TGTGCCAGCAGCCAAGTAAGTAATCAGCCCCAGCATTTT. As protein: CASSQVSNQPQHF.

This clonotype appeared a few times. The rearrangement links TRBV19 to TRBJ2-3; 8 bases line up with TRBD1. In germline, CDR1 is LNHDA, CDR2 SQIVND (reference sequence). This CDR3 comprises 14 residues. J lost 3 bases, V lost 3 bases, and 2 bases had no gene match. The CDR3 loop reads CASSMDRATDTQYF. The CDR3 DNA reads as TGTGCCAGTAGTATGGACAGGGCAACAGATACGCAGTATTTT.

This clonotype was detected many times. The rearrangement uses TRBV20-1 and TRBJ2-7; D ambiguous. Between the trimmed V and J ends, which lost 2 bases and 6 bases, there was a span of 14 bases. Germline CDR1 reads DFQATT; CDR2 reads SNEGSKA (reference sequence). The length of the CDR3 is 13 residues. CDR3 coding DNA: TGCAGTGCTAGATTGGCGACAAGCCTCGAGCAGTACTTC. Its translation is CSARLATSLEQYF.

Many counts were recorded for this clonotype. The chain links TRBV27 to TRBJ2-4; the D call may be TRBD1 or TRBD2 (5 bases each). The CDR3 has 15 residues. Germline assignment: CDR1 MNHEY and CDR2 SMNVEV (reference sequence). The ends were cut back, 6 bases at V and 8 bases at J, with 20 bases in the middle. The CDR3 loop reads CASSSGTTTGDIQYF. CDR3 coding DNA: TGTGCCAGCAGCTCGGGGACGACAACTGGGGACATTCAGTACTTC.

This clonotype has a count of ten or more. The rearrangement links TRBV27 to TRBJ2-1; D gene ambiguous. Trimming pared 4 bases from V and 0 bases from J, leaving 13 bases between. CDR1 and CDR2 from the germline V gene are MNHEY and SMNVEV (reference sequence). This CDR3 spans 16 amino acids. The DNA of the CDR3 is TGTGCCAGCAGTTCGCACGCAGCAGTCTCCTACAATGAGCAGTTCTTC. Translation: CASSSHAAVSYNEQFF.

This clonotype was counted many times. The chain is built from TRBV4-1 and TRBJ2-2; D call uncertain. Germline V lookup: CDR1 MGHRA, CDR2 YSYEKL. Trimming removed 0 bases from V and 4 bases from J, with 9 bases in between. This CDR3 is 15 amino acids long. The CDR3 sequence: CASSQEVGFTGELFF. The CDR3 DNA reads as TGCGCCAGCAGCCAAGAAGTTGGGTTCACCGGGGAGCTGTTTTTT.

At least ten counts were recorded for this clonotype. The gene calls are TRBV9 and TRBJ2-3; D gene unclear. Trimming removed 3 bases at V and 2 bases at J, with 13 bases between. This CDR3 comprises 15 residues. Per germline, CDR1 SGDLS and CDR2 YYNGEE. The CDR3 nucleotides read TGTGCCAGCAGCGACTCAGGCGACATCACAGATACGCAGTATTTT. Protein: CASSDSGDITDTQYF.

Ten or more counts support this clonotype. V and J are TRBV5-1 and TRBJ2-7; TRBD1 matches 8 bases. Germline values: CDR1 SGHRS, CDR2 YFSETQ. The length of the CDR3 is 16 residues. V lost 4 bases and J lost 0; bases outside the gene matches: 9. The CDR3 DNA follows: TGCGCCAGCAGCCTAGCCGGACAGGGTTTCTCCTACGAGCAGTACTTC. It encodes CASSLAGQGFSYEQYF.

This clonotype has at least ten counts. This rearrangement joins TRBV12-3 or TRBV12-4 to TRBJ2-7; tentatively, D is TRBD2 (6 bases). V shed 5 bases and J shed 5 bases, with 19 bases lying between them. The CDR3 is 15 residues long. The CDR3: CASSPLWDGRNEQYF. Here the CDR3 DNA reads TGTGCCAGCAGTCCGCTCTGGGACGGGAGAAACGAGCAGTACTTC.

This clonotype was seen ten or more times. The rearrangement links TRBV5-1 to TRBJ1-1, with D perhaps TRBD1 (6 bases). The CDR3 length is 13 residues. Germline CDR1 SGHRS, CDR2 YFSETQ. Trimming stripped 6 bases from V and 0 bases from J, with 9 bases between. The CDR3 region has the DNA TGCGCCAGCACCGGACAGATGAACACTGAAGCTTTCTTT. Its protein product is CASTGQMNTEAFF. The variable domain in full, with the rest retrieved from reference TRBV5-1 and TRBJ1-1, is KAGVTQTPRYLIKTRGQQVTLSCSPISGHRSVSWYQQTPGQGLQFLFEYFSETQRNKGNFPGRFSGRQFSNSRSEMNVSTLELGDSALYLCASTGQMNTEAFFGQGTRLTVV.